These 2 T cell receptor beta chains came from one sample sequenced in a study of monozygotic twins with inflammatory bowel disease. Reprocessing the 5' RACE reads, TCRdb reports a single entry for every CDR3 protein and omits DNA. Its table records around 450,000 distinct CDR3 sequences. Sequenced sample: blood. These receptors were collected from a human donor with ulcerative colitis or Crohn's disease, or a healthy co-twin of an affected twin (not recorded which).

The V and J genes are TRBV11-1 and TRBJ1-1. Germline-derived CDR1 and CDR2 are SGHAT and FQDESV (reference sequence). The CDR3 is made up of 14 amino acids. CDR3 amino acids: CASSFRQMNTEAFF.

The chain links TRBV6-5 to TRBJ1-2; the TRBD1 assignment by TCRdb is unverifiable without DNA. The CDR3 totals 16 residues. Germline V lookup: CDR1 MNHEY, CDR2 SVGAGI. The CDR3 region is CASSYSDRVELYGYTF.